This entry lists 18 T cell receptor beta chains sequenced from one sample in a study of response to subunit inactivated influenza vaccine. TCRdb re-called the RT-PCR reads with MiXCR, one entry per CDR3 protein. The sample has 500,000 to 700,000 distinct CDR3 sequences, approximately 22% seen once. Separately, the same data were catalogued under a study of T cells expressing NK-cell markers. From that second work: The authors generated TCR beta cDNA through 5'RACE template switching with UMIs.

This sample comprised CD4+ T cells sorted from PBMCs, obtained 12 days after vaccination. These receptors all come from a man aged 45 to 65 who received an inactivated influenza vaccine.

In nucleotides, the CDR3 is TGTGCCAGCAGCCACGGCAGGGCGATATTCTCTGGGGCCAACGTCCTGACTTTC. Amino acid sequence: CASSHGRAIFSGANVLTF. This chain connects TRBV3-1 to TRBJ2-6, with D possibly TRBD1 on 5 matching bases. Looked up from germline, CDR1 is LGHDT and CDR2 is YNNKEL (reference sequence). This CDR3 contains 18 residues. The V end was cut by 3 bases, the J end by 0 bases, with 15 bases between.

The CDR3, as DNA: TGCAGTGCTAGCCGGGGGGTTAGTGAAAAACTGTTTTTT. Translated, it gives CSASRGVSEKLFF. This sequence joins TRBV20-1 and TRBJ1-4; possible D gene TRBD1, 5 bases. The V gene lost 3 bases and the J gene lost 7 bases, with 12 bases spanning the gap. In germline, CDR1 is DFQATT, CDR2 SNEGSKA (reference sequence). The CDR3 contains 13 residues.

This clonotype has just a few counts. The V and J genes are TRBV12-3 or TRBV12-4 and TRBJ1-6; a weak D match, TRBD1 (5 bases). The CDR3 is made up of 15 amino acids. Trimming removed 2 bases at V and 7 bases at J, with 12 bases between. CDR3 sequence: CASSLRGLGNSPLHF. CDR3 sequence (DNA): TGTGCCAGCAGTTTACGGGGACTGGGGAATTCACCCCTCCACTTT.

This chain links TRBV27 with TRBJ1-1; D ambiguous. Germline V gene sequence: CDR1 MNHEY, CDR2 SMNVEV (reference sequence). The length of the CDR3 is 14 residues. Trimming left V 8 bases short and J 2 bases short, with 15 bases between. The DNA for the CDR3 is TGTGCCAGCCGTCCCTTTGCGGGCAACACTGAAGCTTTCTTT. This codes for CASRPFAGNTEAFF.

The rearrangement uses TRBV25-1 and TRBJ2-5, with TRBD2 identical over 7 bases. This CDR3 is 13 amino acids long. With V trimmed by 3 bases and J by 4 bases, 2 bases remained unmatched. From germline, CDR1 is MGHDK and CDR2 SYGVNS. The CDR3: CASSERGRETQYF. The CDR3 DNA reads TGTGCCAGCAGTGAGCGGGGGAGAGAGACCCAGTACTTC.

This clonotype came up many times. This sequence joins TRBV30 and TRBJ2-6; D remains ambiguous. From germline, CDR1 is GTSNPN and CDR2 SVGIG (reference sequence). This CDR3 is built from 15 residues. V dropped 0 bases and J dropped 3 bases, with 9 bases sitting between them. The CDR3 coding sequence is TGTGCCTGGAGTGTACTTGGTAGTGGGGCCAACGTCCTGACTTTC. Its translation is CAWSVLGSGANVLTF. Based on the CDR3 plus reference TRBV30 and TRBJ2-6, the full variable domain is SQTIHQWPATLVQPVGSPLSLECTVEGTSNPNLYWYRQAAGRGLQLLFYSVGIGQISSEVPQNLSASRPQDRQFILSSKKLLLSDSGFYLCAWSVLGSGANVLTFGAGSRLTVL.

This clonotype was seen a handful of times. In nucleotides, the CDR3 is TGTGCCAGCAGCTTAGGGTCGAGAGTTGAGCAGTTCTTC. Residues: CASSLGSRVEQFF. V gene TRBV7-2 combines with J gene TRBJ2-1; D gene unclear. The CDR3 is 13 amino acids. Between the trimmed V and J ends, which lost 1 base and 9 bases, there was a span of 10 bases. The germline CDR1 and CDR2 sequences are SGHTA and FQGNSA.

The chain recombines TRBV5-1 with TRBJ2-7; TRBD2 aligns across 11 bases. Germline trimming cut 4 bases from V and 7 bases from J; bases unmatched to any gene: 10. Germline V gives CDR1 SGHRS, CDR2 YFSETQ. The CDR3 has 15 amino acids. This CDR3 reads CASSPMTSGNSEQYF. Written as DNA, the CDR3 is TGCGCCAGCAGCCCGATGACTAGCGGGAATTCTGAGCAGTACTTC.

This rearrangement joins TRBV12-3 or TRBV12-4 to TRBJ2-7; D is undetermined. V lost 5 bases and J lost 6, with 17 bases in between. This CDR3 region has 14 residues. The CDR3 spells CASSPTRRNSEQYF. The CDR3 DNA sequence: TGTGCCAGCAGTCCTACTCGAAGGAACTCCGAGCAGTACTTC.

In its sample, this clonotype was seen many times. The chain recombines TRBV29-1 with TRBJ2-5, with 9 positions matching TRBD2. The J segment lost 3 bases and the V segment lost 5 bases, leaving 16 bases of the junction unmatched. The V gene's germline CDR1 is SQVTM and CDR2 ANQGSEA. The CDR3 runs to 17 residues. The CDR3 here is CSVSSPVAGVKEETQYF. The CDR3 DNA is TGCAGCGTTTCGTCCCCAGTAGCGGGAGTAAAGGAAGAGACCCAGTACTTC.

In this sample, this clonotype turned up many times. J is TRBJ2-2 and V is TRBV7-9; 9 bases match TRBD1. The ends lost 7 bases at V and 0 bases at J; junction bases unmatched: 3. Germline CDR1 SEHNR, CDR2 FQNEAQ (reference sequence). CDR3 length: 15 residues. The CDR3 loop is CASNGQGSNTGELFF. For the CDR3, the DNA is TGTGCCAGCAACGGACAGGGGTCGAACACCGGGGAGCTGTTTTTT.

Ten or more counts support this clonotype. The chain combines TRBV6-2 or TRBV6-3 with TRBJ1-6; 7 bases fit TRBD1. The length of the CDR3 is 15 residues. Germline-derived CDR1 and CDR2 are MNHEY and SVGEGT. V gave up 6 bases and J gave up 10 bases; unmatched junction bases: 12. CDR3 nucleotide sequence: TGTGCCAGCAGCCCGCTAACAGGGGTAAGGTCACCCCTCCACTTT. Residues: CASSPLTGVRSPLHF.

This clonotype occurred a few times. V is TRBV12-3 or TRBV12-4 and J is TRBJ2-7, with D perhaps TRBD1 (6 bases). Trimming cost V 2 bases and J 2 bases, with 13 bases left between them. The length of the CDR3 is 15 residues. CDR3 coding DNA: TGTGCCAGCAGTTTAAATTTGGGGGCCACCTACGAGCAGTACTTC. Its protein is CASSLNLGATYEQYF.

The CDR3 DNA follows: TGTGCCAGCAGCTTAAGTACTAGTTTGAACGAGCAGTACTTC. This gives the protein CASSLSTSLNEQYF. This chain connects TRBV11-2 to TRBJ2-7; D may be TRBD2 (5 bases). The CDR3 has 14 amino acids. V was cut by 2 bases and J by 5 bases, with 13 bases left in between. Germline V gives CDR1 SGHAT, CDR2 FQNNGV.

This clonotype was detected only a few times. The CDR3 DNA sequence: TGCAGTGCTGTTTCTAGCGGGAGGGCCTACGAGCAGTACTTC. As protein: CSAVSSGRAYEQYF. The V gene is TRBV20-1, the J gene TRBJ2-7, with TRBD2 identical over 12 bases. Germline V lookup: CDR1 DFQATT, CDR2 SNEGSKA (reference sequence). Losses at the gene ends were 5 bases for V and 2 bases for J; bases not matched to a gene: 4. The CDR3 spans 14 residues.

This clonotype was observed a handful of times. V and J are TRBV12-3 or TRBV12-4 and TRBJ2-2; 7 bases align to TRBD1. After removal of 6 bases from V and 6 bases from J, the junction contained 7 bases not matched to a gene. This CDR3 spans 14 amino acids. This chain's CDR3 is CASRSRTGPGELFF. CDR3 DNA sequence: TGTGCCAGCAGGTCCAGGACAGGACCCGGGGAGCTGTTTTTT.

CDR3 residues: CASSTTGTGGYEQFF. The CDR3 DNA sequence: TGCGCCAGCAGTACCACCGGGACAGGGGGTTATGAGCAGTTCTTC. This sequence joins TRBV5-1 and TRBJ2-1; 11 positions match TRBD1. Per the germline V gene, CDR1 is SGHRS and CDR2 is YFSETQ. Trimming took 5 bases from V and 8 from J; bases not matched to a gene: 9. The CDR3 is made up of 15 amino acids.

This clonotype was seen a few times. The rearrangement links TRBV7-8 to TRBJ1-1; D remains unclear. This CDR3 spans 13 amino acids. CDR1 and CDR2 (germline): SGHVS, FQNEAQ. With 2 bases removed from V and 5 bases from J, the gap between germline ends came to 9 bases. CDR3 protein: CASSLKRRTEAFF. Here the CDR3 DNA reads TGTGCCAGCAGCTTAAAAAGAAGGACTGAAGCTTTCTTT.